This T cell receptor (beta chain) stems from a study of shared clonotypes between healthy human individuals (dated by TCRdb to about 2020). Background for the entire study: Three men and two women, aged 18 to 49 years, made up the cohort. For each donor, CD4 naive and CD4 memory were each given three plates, CD8 naive was given two plates, and CD8 memory was given one plate. To estimate repertoire size and how much clonotype sharing occurs between individuals, the study deeply sequenced the blood TCR repertoires of five healthy adults. To increase sequencing depth and limit assay-specific biases, different laboratories used diverse techniques to prepare libraries and sequence TCR repertoires. Per donor, leukapheresis produced somewhere between about 0.9 and 9.5 billion PBMCs.

Concerning this clone itself: The clone's antigen remains unknown. No base qualities exist here, and no much larger clone lies one base off it.

CD8 naive samples were CD45RO-negative cells positively selected for CCR7, giving a CD45RA+CCR7+ population that excluded TemRA cells. The donors were healthy, HIV-negative adults with no recently reported acute infections or vaccinations. Every donor was a Caucasian adult living in Nashville, Tennessee, USA. Blood was obtained by leukapheresis, after which PBMCs were separated by Ficoll-Histopaque density gradient centrifugation and cryopreserved in liquid nitrogen vapor phase. Purity and quantity of every magnetically sorted T cell population were checked by analytical flow cytometry. Genomic DNA was isolated from each sorted fraction and quantified by UV absorbance on a Nanodrop 2000c. Beyond this particular receptor, the publication reports: Because the study included only a small number of donors, the genetic and exposure-history diversity represented was limited. Approximately 5% of naive CD4, approximately 3.7% of naive CD8, 2.3% of memory CD4, and roughly 0.4% of memory CD8 clonotypes were shared across several donors. Sampling was restricted to blood, and TCR repertoires in tissue are likely to differ from TCR repertoires in blood. Compared with non-shared clonotypes, clonotypes shared by all four sorted-subset donors had higher generation probabilities. Larger estimated clonotype richness was generally found for naive subsets than for memory subsets. Pairwise subsampling led to the expectation that sequencing depth would affect the degree of clonotype sharing among donors. Rarefaction of sorted-subset datasets indicated incomplete sequencing despite the large sequencing depth.

Using the deep immunoSEQ assay, TCR CDR3 regions were amplified from genomic DNA by multiplex PCR. Extracted genomic DNA from each cell subset was spread evenly across all wells of several immunoSEQ 96-well plates, with each plate serving as a replicate. Each replicate PCR for sorted subsets received 200 ng genomic DNA, equal to tens of thousands of T cell genomes. The purified libraries were quantified using a Qubit 3.0 fluorometer, sized with a Bioanalyzer 2100, and then quantified again using the KAPA Library Quantification kit. Every immunoSEQ 96-well plate was sequenced on a dedicated single-read 150-cycle Illumina NextSeq 550 flow cell. Regarding the original processing steps: Because the immunoSEQ output included only junctional sequences and no quality scores, the filtering could not be the same as the filtering used for full-length reads. To assign V/J genes and CDR3, sequences were annotated against IMGT germline references using PyIR, a Python wrapper for IgBLAST v1.9. Reads were removed for weak V/J assignments (E-value above 1e-6), missing CDR3, stop codons, out-of-frame junctions, or ambiguous translated residues. V3J clonotypes were defined as sequences sharing an identical inferred V gene, J gene, and CDR3 amino acid sequence. Percentage overlap between repertoires was computed as shared unique clonotypes divided by the size of the smaller repertoire. Three approaches were used to assess repertoire richness: RTK rarefaction, the Chao1 estimator, and Recon v2.1 estimates of unobserved clonotypes. Generation probabilities were computed with OLGA for all TCRbeta clonotypes obtained by the gDNA method from several donors. TCRdb retrieved this table from immuneACCESS and kept in-frame rearrangements only. Not all clones are present; in checked studies, unresolved V genes account for under half, and no reason is known for the remainder. That table gives V, J and clone size, and the DNA gave D and trimming. In this sample the table shows fewer than 1 million clones, 90% to 98% of which occur a single time. The top ten clonotypes cover about 0.22% of the sample.

CDR1 LNHDA and CDR2 SQIVND are derived from the germline V gene (reference sequence). The CDR3 runs 12 residues from the cysteine to the phenylalanine. CDR3 DNA only is kept here, 36 bases in frame from base 1. V loses 8 bases of germline sequence and J loses 6 bases, and the interval between the two ends is 11 bases. The chain is assembled from TRBV19 and TRBJ1-5; the D gene is perhaps TRBD1, from 5 matching bases. The TCR comes from a young man in good health. The sample was naive CD8+ T cells sorted from blood. The sample's cell subset or site, from its label and the paper: CD45RA+CCR7+. The CDR3 is CASGRGVQPQHF. In nucleotides, the sequence is TGTGCCAGTGGAAGAGGGGTTCAGCCCCAGCATTTT.